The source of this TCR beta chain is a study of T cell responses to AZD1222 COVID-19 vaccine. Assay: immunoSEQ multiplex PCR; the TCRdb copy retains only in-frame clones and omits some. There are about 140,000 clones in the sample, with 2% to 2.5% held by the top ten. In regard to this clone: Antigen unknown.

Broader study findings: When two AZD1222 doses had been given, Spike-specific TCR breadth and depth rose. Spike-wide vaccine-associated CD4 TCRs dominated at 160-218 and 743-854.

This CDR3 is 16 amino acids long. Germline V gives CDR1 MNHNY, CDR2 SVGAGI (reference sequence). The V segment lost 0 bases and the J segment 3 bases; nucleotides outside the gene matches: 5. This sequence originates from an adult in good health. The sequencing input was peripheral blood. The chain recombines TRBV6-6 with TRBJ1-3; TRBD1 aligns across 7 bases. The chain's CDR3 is CASSYSPGQVGNTIYF. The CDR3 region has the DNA TGTGCCAGCAGTTACTCCCCCGGACAGGTTGGAAACACCATATATTTT.